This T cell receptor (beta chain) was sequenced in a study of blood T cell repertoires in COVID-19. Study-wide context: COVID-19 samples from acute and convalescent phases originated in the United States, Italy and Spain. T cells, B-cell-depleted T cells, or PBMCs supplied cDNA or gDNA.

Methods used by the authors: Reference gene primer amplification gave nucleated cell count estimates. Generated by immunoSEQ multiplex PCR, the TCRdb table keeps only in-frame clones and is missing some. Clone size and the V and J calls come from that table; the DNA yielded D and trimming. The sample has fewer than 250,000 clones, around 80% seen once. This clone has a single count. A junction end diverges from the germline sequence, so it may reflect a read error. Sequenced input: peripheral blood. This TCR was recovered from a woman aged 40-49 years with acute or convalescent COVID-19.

The CDR3, as DNA: TGCGCCAGCAGCTTATGGCAGGGATCCTCCGAGCAGTACTTC. It encodes CASSLWQGSSEQYF. The rearrangement joins TRBV5-1 to TRBJ2-7, with D tentatively TRBD1 (5 bases). The germline CDR1 and CDR2 sequences are SGHRS and YFSETQ. The CDR3 totals 14 residues. The whole variable domain, filled in from reference TRBV5-1 and TRBJ2-7, reads KAGVTQTPRYLIKTRGQQVTLSCSPISGHRSVSWYQQTPGQGLQFLFEYFSETQRNKGNFPGRFSGRQFSNSRSEMNVSTLELGDSALYLCASSLWQGSSEQYFGPGTRLTVT.